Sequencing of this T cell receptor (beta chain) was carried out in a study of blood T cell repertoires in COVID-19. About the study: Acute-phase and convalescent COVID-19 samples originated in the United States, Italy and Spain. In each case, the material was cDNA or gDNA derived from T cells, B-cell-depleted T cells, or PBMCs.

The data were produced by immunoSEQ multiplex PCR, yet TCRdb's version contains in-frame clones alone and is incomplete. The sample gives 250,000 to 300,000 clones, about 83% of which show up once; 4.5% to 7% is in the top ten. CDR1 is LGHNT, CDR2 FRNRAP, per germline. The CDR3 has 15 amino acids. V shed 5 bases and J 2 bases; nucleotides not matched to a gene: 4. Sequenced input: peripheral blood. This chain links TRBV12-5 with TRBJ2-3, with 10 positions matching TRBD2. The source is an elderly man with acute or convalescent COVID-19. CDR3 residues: CASGVGLAVTDTQYF. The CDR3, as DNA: TGTGCTAGTGGTGTTGGACTAGCGGTCACAGATACGCAGTATTTT. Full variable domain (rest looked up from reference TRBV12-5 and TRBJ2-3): DARVTQTPRHKVTEMGQEVTMRCQPILGHNTVFWYRQTMMQGLELLAYFRNRAPLDDSGMPKDRFSAEMPDATLATLKIQPSEPRDSAVYFCASGVGLAVTDTQYFGPGTRLTVL.